Shown below are 20 T cell receptor beta chains from a single sample sequenced in a study of T-cell memory formation after mild COVID-19. TCRdb re-analysed the 5' RACE reads in MiXCR, keeping a single row per CDR3 protein. The table lists hundreds of thousands of distinct CDR3 sequences, roughly 18% of them singletons. Source material: PBMCs or a T cell subset sorted from them (not recorded which). The receptors were gathered from a man aged 18 to 29 who had mild COVID-19 (a few samples of this study predate the infection). Cell type and time point are not known.

The V gene is TRBV4-1, the J gene TRBJ2-3; D not resolved. The DNA end is more similar to TRBJ2-5, so the J call may be wrong. Germline values: CDR1 MGHRA, CDR2 YSYEKL. This CDR3 is 14 amino acids long. CDR3 sequence: CASSQDETAGTQYF. CDR3 DNA: TGCGCCAGCAGCCAAGATGAGACGGCAGGGACCCAGTACTTC.

This clonotype was recorded a few times. The chain couples TRBV7-9 to TRBJ2-6; D unresolved. The CDR3 has 16 residues. V gave up 2 bases and J gave up 1 base, with 9 bases separating them. Germline CDR1 SEHNR, CDR2 FQNEAQ (reference sequence). The CDR3 spells CASSLNEGSGANVLTF. In nucleotides, the CDR3 is TGTGCCAGCAGCTTAAATGAAGGTTCTGGGGCCAACGTCCTGACTTTC. Filled out from reference TRBV7-9 and TRBJ2-6, the complete variable domain reads DTGVSQNPRHKITKRGQNVTFRCDPISEHNRLYWYRQTLGQGPEFLTYFQNEAQLEKSRLLSDRFSAERPKGSFSTLEIQRTEQGDSAMYLCASSLNEGSGANVLTFGAGSRLTVL.

This clonotype was picked up a small number of times. In nucleotides, the CDR3 is TGCGCCAGCAGCCGTATTCTAGCTGAAGCTTTCTTT. It encodes CASSRILAEAFF. The rearrangement links TRBV5-1 to TRBJ1-1, with no clear D. The CDR3 length is 12 residues. CDR1 SGHRS and CDR2 YFSETQ come from the germline V gene. The ends were cut back, 4 bases at V and 6 bases at J, with 10 bases in the middle. Using reference TRBV5-1 and TRBJ1-1 for the parts outside the CDR3, the full variable domain is KAGVTQTPRYLIKTRGQQVTLSCSPISGHRSVSWYQQTPGQGLQFLFEYFSETQRNKGNFPGRFSGRQFSNSRSEMNVSTLELGDSALYLCASSRILAEAFFGQGTRLTVV.

Comments on this clonotype: At one of its ends the junction is not consistent with the germline gene, which may arise from a read error. This chain joins TRBV7-7 and TRBJ2-3; possibly TRBD2 for D (6 bases). CDR1 is SSHAT and CDR2 is FNYEAQ in the germline V gene (reference sequence). The CDR3 runs 13 residues. The CDR3 sequence is CASSLDGGDTQYF. The CDR3 DNA is TGTGCTAGCAGCTTAGACGGGGGAGATACGCAGTATTTT. The variable domain in full, completed from reference TRBV7-7 and TRBJ2-3, reads GAGVSQSPRYKVTKRGQDVTLRCDPISSHATLYWYQQALGQGPEFLTYFNYEAQPDKSGLPSDRFSAERPEGSISTLTIQRTEQRDSAMYRCASSLDGGDTQYFGPGTRLTVL.

The chain links TRBV27 to TRBJ2-6; D not certain. This CDR3 spans 13 amino acids. The germline gives CDR1 MNHEY, CDR2 SMNVEV (reference sequence). V lost 6 bases, J lost 2 bases, and 5 bases lay in between. The CDR3 DNA follows: TGTGCCAGCAGCTCGACTGGGGCCAACGTCCTGACTTTC. Amino acids: CASSSTGANVLTF.

The chain uses TRBV5-8 and TRBJ1-4, with D perhaps TRBD1 (5 bases). This CDR3 is 15 amino acids long. The germline CDR1 and CDR2 sequences are SGHTS and YDEGEE. The V end was cut by 4 bases, the J end by 5 bases, with 15 bases between. The CDR3 region has the DNA TGTGCCAGCAGCCCCAGGGTGCAGGCAAATGAAAAACTGTTTTTT. Translating gives CASSPRVQANEKLFF.

The J gene is TRBJ1-2, the V gene TRBV15, with D uncertain. This CDR3 has 13 residues. Per germline, CDR1 LNHNV and CDR2 YYDKDF (reference sequence). The germline V and J ends were trimmed by 0 bases and 1 base, with 3 bases remaining between them. CDR3 bases: TGTGCCACCAGCAGAGAAAGTAACTATGGCTACACCTTC. Its protein is CATSRESNYGYTF.

The chain couples TRBV28 to TRBJ2-5; 8 positions agree with TRBD2. With V trimmed by 8 bases and J by 4 bases, 9 bases remained unmatched. CDR3 size: 14 residues. Looked up from germline, CDR1 is MDHEN and CDR2 is SYDVKM. In DNA form, the CDR3 reads TGTGCCAGCGAAACCCGGACTAGCCCAGAGACCCAGTACTTC. Translation gives CASETRTSPETQYF.

This clonotype was counted between two and nine times. This chain links TRBV20-1 with TRBJ1-1; D gene unclear. This CDR3 is built from 12 residues. V was clipped by 1 base and J by 4 bases, with 7 bases between them. Per germline, CDR1 DFQATT and CDR2 SNEGSKA (reference sequence). CDR3 in DNA: TGCAGTGCTAGAGTAGATAGCACTGAAGCTTTCTTT. Its translation: CSARVDSTEAFF.

The chain combines TRBV7-9 with TRBJ2-7; weak D call: TRBD2 (6 bases). Germline V lookup: CDR1 SEHNR, CDR2 FQNEAQ (reference sequence). Trimming pared 3 bases from V and 1 base from J, leaving 13 bases between. The CDR3 consists of 15 residues. CDR3 sequence (DNA): TGTGCCAGCAGCTTCGGAGGAGGGAATTCCTACGAGCAGTACTTC. Its translation is CASSFGGGNSYEQYF. Combining the CDR3 with reference TRBV7-9 and TRBJ2-7 gives the whole variable domain DTGVSQNPRHKITKRGQNVTFRCDPISEHNRLYWYRQTLGQGPEFLTYFQNEAQLEKSRLLSDRFSAERPKGSFSTLEIQRTEQGDSAMYLCASSFGGGNSYEQYFGPGTRLTVT.

This clonotype showed up just a few times. The gene calls are TRBV7-2 and TRBJ1-6, with a weak D call TRBD1 (6 bases). Germline CDR1 and CDR2: SGHTA and FQGNSA. The CDR3 contains 16 residues. V shed 1 base and J shed 8 bases, with 15 bases lying between them. CDR3 loop: CASSLDPGVVDSPLHF. The CDR3 nucleotides read TGTGCCAGCAGCTTAGATCCAGGGGTTGTGGATTCACCCCTCCACTTT. The whole variable domain, remainder taken from reference TRBV7-2 and TRBJ1-6, is GAGVSQSPSNKVTEKGKDVELRCDPISGHTALYWYRQSLGQGLEFLIYFQGNSAPDKSGLPSDRFSAERTGGSVSTLTIQRTQQEDSAVYLCASSLDPGVVDSPLHFGNGTRLTVT.

The J gene is TRBJ2-5, the V gene TRBV3-1; 7 nucleotides match TRBD2. V trimming: 5 bases; J trimming: 5 bases; junction bases outside the gene matches: 8. Germline CDR1 reads LGHDT; CDR2 reads YNNKEL (reference sequence). The CDR3 totals 14 residues. The CDR3 DNA follows: TGTGCCAGCAGCTTTACGGCTAGCGGCGAGACCCAGTACTTC. The encoded protein is CASSFTASGETQYF.

This clonotype was seen more than once but under ten times. This sequence joins TRBV7-9 and TRBJ2-2; 8 nucleotides align to TRBD1. This CDR3 is 15 amino acids long. The germline gives CDR1 SEHNR, CDR2 FQNEAQ (reference sequence). J was trimmed by 3 bases and V by 8 bases; bases with no gene match: 8. The CDR3 sequence: CASEVTGVDTGELFF. In nucleotides, the CDR3 is TGTGCCAGCGAGGTGACAGGGGTAGACACCGGGGAGCTGTTTTTT. Full variable domain (rest looked up from reference TRBV7-9 and TRBJ2-2): DTGVSQNPRHKITKRGQNVTFRCDPISEHNRLYWYRQTLGQGPEFLTYFQNEAQLEKSRLLSDRFSAERPKGSFSTLEIQRTEQGDSAMYLCASEVTGVDTGELFFGEGSRLTVL.

This clonotype has only a few counts. The J gene is TRBJ1-2, the V gene TRBV12-3 or TRBV12-4; D is unresolved. The CDR3 sequence is 13 residues long. Between the trimmed V and J ends, which lost 7 bases and 6 bases, there was a span of 15 bases. The CDR3 region has the DNA TGTGCCAGCACTCCCCGAGCAGTAAATGGCTACACCTTC. Encoded protein: CASTPRAVNGYTF.

There are many counts of this clonotype. V and J are TRBV7-2 and TRBJ2-1, with 10 bases aligning to TRBD2. The J segment lost 9 bases and the V segment lost 5 bases, leaving 10 bases of the junction unmatched. The CDR3 spans 15 residues. CDR1 and CDR2 (germline): SGHTA, FQGNSA. CDR3 coding DNA: TGTGCCAGCAGCCCACCCCAGCGGGGGGGTATTGAGCAGTTCTTC. It encodes CASSPPQRGGIEQFF.

The chain couples TRBV6-6 to TRBJ2-6; D remains unclear. Germline V gene sequence: CDR1 MNHNY, CDR2 SVGAGI (reference sequence). The length of the CDR3 is 15 residues. V lost 5 bases, J lost 4 bases, and 12 bases lay in between. This CDR3 is CASSVRQSGANVLTF. The CDR3, as DNA: TGTGCCAGCAGTGTAAGGCAATCCGGGGCCAACGTCCTGACTTTC.

J is TRBJ2-1 and V is TRBV7-9; 7 bases are a match to TRBD2. CDR1 and CDR2 (germline): SEHNR, FQNEAQ (reference sequence). The length of the CDR3 is 19 residues. After removal of 0 bases from V and 4 bases from J, the junction contained 15 bases not matched to a gene. CDR3 in amino acids: CASSLASVLGSGAYNEQFF. CDR3 coding DNA: TGTGCCAGCAGCTTAGCGTCAGTCCTAGGGAGCGGGGCTTACAATGAGCAGTTCTTC.

This clonotype was recorded a few times. The chain is built from TRBV5-1 and TRBJ2-1; 10 bases agree with TRBD2. This CDR3 has 15 residues. Germline loops: CDR1 SGHRS, CDR2 YFSETQ. After removal of 1 base from V and 5 bases from J, the junction contained 3 bases not matched to a gene. The CDR3 coding sequence is TGCGCCAGCAGCTTGTTCAGCGGGGGGGACAATGAGCAGTTCTTC. Amino acid sequence: CASSLFSGGDNEQFF.

The chain recombines TRBV11-2 with TRBJ2-7; maybe TRBD1 (6 bases). V lost 4 bases, J lost 3 bases, and 16 bases lay in between. This CDR3 is built from 15 residues. CDR1 and CDR2 from the germline V gene are SGHAT and FQNNGV. CDR3 protein: CASSSSGTLHYEQYF. CDR3 in DNA: TGTGCCAGCAGCTCCTCCGGGACACTTCACTACGAGCAGTACTTC. The full variable domain, in which reference TRBV11-2 and TRBJ2-7 provide the parts outside the CDR3, is EAGVAQSPRYKIIEKRQSVAFWCNPISGHATLYWYQQILGQGPKLLIQFQNNGVVDDSQLPKDRFSAERLKGVDSTLKIQPAKLEDSAVYLCASSSSGTLHYEQYFGPGTRLTVT.

The chain is built from TRBV4-2 and TRBJ2-7; TRBD2 aligns across 7 bases. The germline CDR1 and CDR2 sequences are LGHNA and YNFKEQ. The CDR3 length is 14 residues. V lost 4 bases and J lost 4; bases outside the gene matches: 7. The CDR3 region has the DNA TGTGCCAGCAGCCTGCCGGGGGGAGAGTACGAGCAGTACTTC. Its translation: CASSLPGGEYEQYF.